These 20 T cell receptor beta chains originate from one sample sequenced in a study of immune heterogeneity within non-small cell lung tumors. With 32 V and 13 J primers, multiplex PCR amplified the TCR beta CDR3. TCRdb re-called the multiplex PCR reads through MiXCR, storing one row per CDR3 protein. This table has some 19,000 distinct CDR3 sequences, approximately 30% appearing once. The template consisted of bulk tumor genomic DNA, with about 640 ng used per sample. Primary tumors were biopsied several times each, far apart, intraoperatively. With untreated, newly diagnosed non-small cell lung cancer, the patients went on to undergo curative surgery. The sequenced sample consisted of lung tumor tissue. The receptors originated from a middle-aged man with non-small cell lung cancer.

Regarding this clonotype: One base away lies a much larger clone, so this may be a sequencing read error. The chain combines TRBV28 with TRBJ1-1, with TRBD1 matching over 9 bases. The CDR3 consists of 14 residues. V dropped 2 bases and J dropped 9; count of bases not matched to a gene: 7. In germline, CDR1 is MDHEN, CDR2 SYDVKM. CDR3 sequence reads: CASSLGTGKVKAFF. The CDR3, as DNA: TGTGCCAGCAGTTTAGGGACAGGGAAGGTAAAAGCTTTCTTT. Full variable domain (outside the CDR3, taken from reference TRBV28 and TRBJ1-1): DVKVTQSSRYLVKRTGEKVFLECVQDMDHENMFWYRQDPGLGLRLIYFSYDVKMKEKGDIPEGYSVSREKKERFSLILESASTNQTSMYLCASSLGTGKVKAFFGQGTRLTVV.

This clonotype has just one count. A read error may account for a junction end that differs from germline. This chain connects TRBV11-2 to TRBJ1-6; D ambiguous. Germline-derived CDR1 and CDR2 are SGHAT and FQNNGV. CDR3 length equals 14 residues. The CDR3 DNA follows: TGTGCCAGCAGTCAGCAATTTAGCAATTCACCCCCCCACTTT. Its translation: CASSQQFSNSPPHF. Looking up the rest from reference TRBV11-2 and TRBJ1-6 gives the full variable domain: EAGVAQSPRYKIIEKRQSVAFWCNPISGHATLYWYQQILGQGPKLLIQFQNNGVVDDSQLPKDRFSAERLKGVDSTLKIQPAKLEDSAVYLCASSQQFSNSPPHFGNGTRLTVT.

The chain uses TRBV6-1 and TRBJ2-2; 8 bases align to TRBD1. The junction had 10 bases not matched to a gene; V was cut back by 6 bases and J by 4 bases. This CDR3 is 16 amino acids long. Germline V gene lookup returns CDR1 MNHNS and CDR2 SASEGT. The CDR3 region is CASRRRTGTGTGELFF. For the CDR3, the DNA is TGTGCCAGCAGGCGGAGGACAGGGACGGGCACCGGGGAGCTGTTTTTT.

This clonotype was counted only a few times. V gene TRBV7-9 combines with J gene TRBJ2-3, with 11 positions matching TRBD1. V was pared by 3 bases and J by 6 bases, with 8 bases of the junction left unmatched. The CDR3 loop spans 16 amino acids. Germline CDR1 is SEHNR and CDR2 is FQNEAQ (reference sequence). The CDR3 DNA reads as TGTGCCAGCAGCTTTCCAGGACAGGGGGCTTCGGATACGCAGTATTTT. Amino acids: CASSFPGQGASDTQYF.

In this sample, this clonotype is medium-sized. This rearrangement joins TRBV11-2 to TRBJ2-7; D possibly uses TRBD1 or TRBD2 (5 bases each). This CDR3 is built from 14 residues. The germline V and J ends were trimmed by 3 bases and 5 bases, with 14 bases remaining between them. From germline, CDR1 is SGHAT and CDR2 FQNNGV. CDR3 sequence reads: CASSFAGTINEQYF. CDR3 bases: TGTGCCAGCAGCTTCGCCGGGACGATAAACGAGCAGTACTTC.

The J gene is TRBJ1-2, the V gene TRBV5-5, with D possibly matching TRBD1 (6 bases). Germline CDR1 reads SGHKS; CDR2 reads YYEKEE (reference sequence). V was cut by 0 bases and J by 5 bases, with 23 bases left in between. This CDR3 has 18 residues. The CDR3 protein is CASSLEPPGAGIMYGYTF. CDR3 bases: TGTGCCAGCAGCTTGGAGCCTCCGGGGGCAGGGATCATGTATGGCTACACCTTC.

V usage is TRBV24-1 and J usage is TRBJ1-2; D gene unclear. The germline CDR1 and CDR2 sequences are KGHDR and SFDVKD. CDR3 length equals 16 residues. Trimming shortened V by 3 bases and J by 4 bases, and 17 bases separated the two germline ends. DNA of the CDR3: TGTGCCACCAGTGATCCCTCCGGGCCGTTGGGCTATGGCTACACCTTC. The encoded protein is CATSDPSGPLGYGYTF.

The chain employs TRBV11-3 and TRBJ2-2; D is uncertain. In germline, CDR1 is SGHNT, CDR2 YENEEA. This CDR3 comprises 16 residues. Between the trimmed V and J ends, which lost 6 bases and 5 bases, there was a span of 19 bases. CDR3 protein: CASRQGLISNTGELFF. The CDR3 DNA follows: TGTGCCAGCAGACAAGGTCTCATCTCAAATACCGGGGAGCTGTTTTTT. The variable domain in full, with the rest retrieved from reference TRBV11-3 and TRBJ2-2, is EAGVVQSPRYKIIEKKQPVAFWCNPISGHNTLYWYLQNLGQGPELLIRYENEEAVDDSQLPKDRFSAERLKGVDSTLKIQPAELGDSAVYLCASRQGLISNTGELFFGEGSRLTVL.

The rearrangement joins TRBV14 to TRBJ2-6; D remains ambiguous. V was clipped by 1 base and J by 4 bases, with 5 bases between them. The germline gives CDR1 SGHDN, CDR2 FVKESK. This CDR3 region has 14 residues. Here the CDR3 reads CASSQVGGANVLTF. The DNA of the CDR3 is TGTGCCAGCAGCCAAGTTGGGGGGGCCAACGTCCTGACTTTC.

About this clonotype itself: A clone one base away is much larger, so this may be a read error. The chain links TRBV30 to TRBJ1-5; a weak D match, TRBD1 (5 bases). This CDR3 region has 13 residues. Germline V CDR1 and CDR2: GTSNPN, SVGIG (reference sequence). V lost 2 bases, J lost 4 bases, and 9 bases lay in between. In nucleotides, the CDR3 is TGTGCCTGGAGTACACAGGTGAATCAGCCCCAGCATTTT. It codes for CAWSTQVNQPQHF.

Concerning this clonotype itself: A clone one base away is much larger, so this may be a read error. The chain has TRBV3-1 and TRBJ2-7, with D unresolved. Germline V gene data show CDR1 as LGHDT and CDR2 as YNNKEL (reference sequence). This CDR3 has 15 amino acids. The CDR3 region is CASSQTPGSSYEKYF. The CDR3 coding sequence is TGTGCCAGCAGCCAAACTCCGGGTTCTTCCTACGAGAAGTACTTC.

The rearrangement uses TRBV24-1 and TRBJ1-2, with D maybe TRBD1 (6 bases). V gave up 4 bases and J gave up 8 bases, with 13 bases separating them. Germline CDR1 reads KGHDR; CDR2 reads SFDVKD. The CDR3 has 13 amino acids. The DNA of the CDR3 is TGTGCCACCAGTGAGATGACAGGCTTAGGCTACACCTTC. This codes for CATSEMTGLGYTF.

As regards this clonotype: A much larger clone sits a single nucleotide away, making a read error possible. The chain recombines TRBV28 with TRBJ2-7; 10 bases are a match to TRBD1. The CDR3 runs 14 residues. Germline loops: CDR1 MDHEN, CDR2 SYDVKM. V trimming: 8 bases; J trimming: 7 bases; junction bases outside the gene matches: 11. CDR3 sequence: CASLSPGQGKEQYF. The CDR3 nucleotides are TGTGCCAGCCTTTCCCCGGGACAGGGGAAAGAGCAGTACTTC.

Relative to its sample, this clonotype is medium-sized. The chain employs TRBV6-1 and TRBJ1-1; 8 nucleotides agree with TRBD1. CDR1 is MNHNS and CDR2 is SASEGT in the germline V gene. CDR3 length: 14 residues. J lost 2 bases, V lost 3 bases, and 2 bases had no gene match. This CDR3 is CASSDGTGNTEAFF. Here the CDR3 DNA reads TGTGCCAGCAGTGACGGGACAGGTAACACTGAAGCTTTCTTT.

The V gene is TRBV20-1, the J gene TRBJ2-7; D unclear. V lost 1 base and J 0 bases, leaving 7 bases between the germline ends. The V gene's germline CDR1 is DFQATT and CDR2 SNEGSKA (reference sequence). CDR3 length equals 13 residues. The CDR3 region has the DNA TGCAGTGCTAGAGGAGACACCTCCTACGAGCAGTACTTC. Encoded protein: CSARGDTSYEQYF.

This clonotype was counted only a few times. The rearrangement joins TRBV20-1 to TRBJ2-7; the match to TRBD2 covers 13 bases. The germline CDR1 and CDR2 sequences are DFQATT and SNEGSKA (reference sequence). CDR3 length: 14 amino acids. With 6 bases clipped from V and 7 bases from J, the junction kept 9 bases outside the gene matches. This CDR3 is CSASTSGRAREQYF. In DNA, the CDR3 is TGCAGTGCCTCCACTAGCGGGAGGGCGAGGGAGCAGTACTTC.

This clonotype was seen at least ten times. The chain couples TRBV10-3 to TRBJ2-3; 8 bases map to TRBD2. This CDR3 spans 14 amino acids. The V gene end was trimmed by 10 bases and the J gene end by 2 bases; junction bases not matched to a gene: 8. From germline, CDR1 is ENHRY and CDR2 SYGVKD. DNA for the CDR3: TGTGCCACCCGGGGGGGGATGCCCACAGATACGCAGTATTTT. Its protein product is CATRGGMPTDTQYF.

This clonotype was counted ten times or more. CDR3 coding DNA: TGTGCCAGCAGCCCCAGGGACAGGGGGTATGGCTACACCTTC. It yields the protein CASSPRDRGYGYTF. V and J are TRBV6-1 and TRBJ1-2; 11 bases agree with TRBD1. V lost 6 bases, J lost 5 bases, and 5 bases stayed unmatched. The CDR3 covers 14 residues. CDR1 and CDR2 (germline): MNHNS, SASEGT.

This clonotype was seen more than once but under ten times. The genes are TRBV4-1 and TRBJ2-3; a weak D match, TRBD2 (5 bases). Trimming left V 4 bases short and J 1 base short, with 15 bases between. This CDR3 is built from 16 residues. Germline CDR1 and CDR2: MGHRA and YSYEKL. CDR3 nucleotides: TGCGCCAGCAGCCCTCTGGTCGCGGGTGGCACAGATACGCAGTATTTT. Its translation: CASSPLVAGGTDTQYF.

This clonotype was recorded a few times. The V call is TRBV9, the J call TRBJ2-5; TRBD1 agrees at 8 bases. This CDR3 is built from 13 residues. V lost 3 bases and J lost 2; bases outside the gene matches: 0. Looked up from germline, CDR1 is SGDLS and CDR2 is YYNGEE. This chain's CDR3 is CASSGTGQETQYF. The CDR3 DNA follows: TGTGCCAGCAGCGGGACAGGGCAAGAGACCCAGTACTTC.